The next 32 T cell receptor beta chains were all read from a single sample in a study of T cell responses to AZD1222 COVID-19 vaccine. Sequenced by immunoSEQ multiplex PCR; TCRdb stores in-frame clones only, minus some. The table has around 99,000 clones, approximately 90% seen once; the top ten hold 6.5% to 10%. The sample here was peripheral blood, taken 28 days after the second AZD1222 dose. The receptors were gathered from an adult who received the AZD1222 COVID-19 vaccine.

The chain carries TRBV2 and TRBJ2-3; maybe TRBD2 (6 bases). Per germline, CDR1 SNHLY and CDR2 FYNNEI. The CDR3 covers 13 residues. Trimming left V 5 bases short and J 4 bases short, with 10 bases between. The DNA of the CDR3 is TGTGCCAGCAGTCCGGACTACGCAGATACGCAGTATTTT. Translated: CASSPDYADTQYF.

The chain recombines TRBV6-5 with TRBJ2-7; 10 positions agree with TRBD2. The germline gives CDR1 MNHEY, CDR2 SVGAGI. With V trimmed by 6 bases and J by 5 bases, 10 bases remained unmatched. The CDR3 has 15 residues. In nucleotides, the CDR3 is TGTGCCAGCAGGTCTAGCGGGGGACATGGTGACGAGCAGTACTTC. This encodes CASRSSGGHGDEQYF.

The chain carries TRBV27 and TRBJ2-7; D uncertain. CDR3 length: 13 amino acids. CDR1 is MNHEY and CDR2 is SMNVEV in the germline V gene (reference sequence). Trimming pared 3 bases from V and 1 base from J, leaving 7 bases between. The CDR3 DNA follows: TGTGCCAGCAGTTTTGGGCCTTCCTACGAGCAGTACTTC. It encodes CASSFGPSYEQYF.

This clone was seen a single time. The chain has TRBV6-5 and TRBJ1-1; D is unclear. Germline CDR1 is MNHEY and CDR2 is SVGAGI. V was pared by 2 bases and J by 5 bases, with 9 bases between. The CDR3 runs to 13 residues. CDR3 bases: TGTGCCAGCAGTTACCGGGAGCGGACTGAAGCTTTCTTT. It yields the protein CASSYRERTEAFF.

The chain couples TRBV5-4 to TRBJ2-5; D might be TRBD1 or TRBD2, each matching 5 bases. The germline CDR1 and CDR2 sequences are SGHNT and YYREEE (reference sequence). V lost 4 bases and J 5 bases, leaving 18 bases between the germline ends. This CDR3 region has 15 residues. As DNA, the CDR3 is TGTGCCAGCAGCCCCGCGGCAGGGTGGGAGGAGACCCAGTACTTC. It codes for CASSPAAGWEETQYF.

The CDR3: CASRGSENTEAFF. The CDR3 nucleotides read TGCGCCAGCAGGGGGTCAGAAAACACTGAAGCTTTCTTT. The chain couples TRBV10-1 to TRBJ1-1; D is ambiguous. Trimming took off 6 bases at V and 2 bases at J, with 10 bases between the two ends. Germline V gives CDR1 WNHNN, CDR2 SYGVQD (reference sequence). CDR3 size: 13 residues.

This chain uses TRBV28 with TRBJ2-6, with TRBD1 as a possible D gene (6 bases). CDR3 length: 21 amino acids. V was clipped by 3 bases and J by 1 base, with 25 bases between them. Germline V gene sequence: CDR1 MDHEN, CDR2 SYDVKM. CDR3 in amino acids: CASSFGSPGPRGISGANVLTF. The CDR3 DNA is TGTGCCAGCAGTTTCGGCTCCCCTGGTCCCAGGGGAATATCTGGGGCCAACGTCCTGACTTTC.

In this sample, this clone turned up once. V is TRBV11-2 and J is TRBJ1-3; 7 bases fit TRBD1. Trimming cost V 5 bases and J 0 bases; bases outside gene matches: 7. This CDR3 region has 16 residues. The germline V gene has CDR1 SGHAT and CDR2 FQNNGV. CDR3 sequence reads: CASSMRQGSSGNTIYF. As DNA, the CDR3 is TGTGCCAGCAGCATGCGACAGGGATCCTCTGGAAACACCATATATTTT.

The chain uses TRBV27 and TRBJ2-7, with D maybe TRBD1 (7 bases). The CDR3 has 14 amino acids. The germline gives CDR1 MNHEY, CDR2 SMNVEV (reference sequence). V was pared by 8 bases and J by 2 bases, with 16 bases between. Written as DNA, the CDR3 is TGTGCCAGCTCCCGGCAGGGGGGTCCCTACGAGCAGTACTTC. Its protein product is CASSRQGGPYEQYF.

The rearrangement joins TRBV9 to TRBJ1-1; TRBD1 is a possible D gene (6 bases). Germline V CDR1 and CDR2: SGDLS, YYNGEE. The CDR3 extends over 15 amino acids. The V end was cut by 3 bases, the J end by 3 bases, with 15 bases between. CDR3 sequence (DNA): TGTGCCAGCAGCGGCCAACAGGGTTGGGACACTGAAGCTTTCTTT. This codes for CASSGQQGWDTEAFF.

The gene calls are TRBV28 and TRBJ2-7, with 7 bases that match TRBD2. This CDR3 spans 12 amino acids. V lost 10 bases and J lost 4; bases outside the gene matches: 7. The germline V gene encodes CDR1 MDHEN and CDR2 SYDVKM. Here the CDR3 reads CATLTGGYEQYF. The CDR3 nucleotides read TGTGCCACTTTAACGGGAGGATACGAGCAGTACTTC.

The J gene is TRBJ1-5, the V gene TRBV27, with TRBD1 matching 7 bases. The CDR3 has 15 amino acids. Germline assignment: CDR1 MNHEY and CDR2 SMNVEV (reference sequence). Unmatched junction bases numbered 3, after V lost 3 bases and J lost 1 base. CDR3 amino acids: CASSFQGQSNQPQHF. In DNA form, the CDR3 reads TGTGCCAGCAGTTTCCAGGGACAGAGCAATCAGCCCCAGCATTTT.

V is TRBV21-1 and J is TRBJ1-2. TRBV21-1 is a listed pseudogene. This CDR3 has 16 residues. CDR3 residues: CASSKGKALTNYGYTF. The CDR3, as DNA: TGTGCCAGCAGCAAAGGCAAGGCACTTACTAACTATGGCTACACCTTC.

This chain links TRBV6-4 with TRBJ1-6; a weak D match, TRBD1 (5 bases). CDR3 length equals 14 residues. V was trimmed by 2 bases and J by 9 bases, leaving 11 bases between them. CDR1 is MRHNA and CDR2 is SNTAGT in the germline V gene. The CDR3 DNA sequence: TGTGCCAGCAGTGACGGGGGAATTGGTTCACCCCTCCACTTT. Translated, it gives CASSDGGIGSPLHF.

The chain links TRBV5-1 to TRBJ2-1, with D perhaps matching TRBD2 (5 bases). V was trimmed by 0 bases and J by 6 bases, leaving 10 bases between them. CDR1 SGHRS and CDR2 YFSETQ come from the germline V gene. This CDR3 has 14 residues. The CDR3 loop is CASSLALASNEQFF. DNA for the CDR3: TGCGCCAGCAGCTTGGCTCTAGCATCCAATGAGCAGTTCTTC.

The gene calls are TRBV10-3 and TRBJ1-3; no firm D call. V was trimmed by 3 bases and J by 5 bases, leaving 8 bases between them. CDR1 ENHRY and CDR2 SYGVKD come from the germline V gene. CDR3 size: 13 residues. CDR3 residues: CAISEAGRNTIYF. The CDR3 nucleotides read TGTGCCATCAGTGAAGCAGGAAGAAACACCATATATTTT.

CDR3 residues: CSASASGSVSTGELFF. The CDR3 nucleotides read TGCAGTGCTAGTGCTAGCGGGAGTGTCAGCACCGGGGAGCTGTTTTTT. This sequence joins TRBV20-1 and TRBJ2-2; 10 nucleotides match TRBD2. CDR1 and CDR2 (germline): DFQATT, SNEGSKA (reference sequence). V shed 3 bases, J shed 4 bases, and the junction held 8 bases outside the gene matches. This CDR3 contains 16 residues.

The chain recombines TRBV27 with TRBJ1-2; TRBD1 matches 7 bases. After removal of 6 bases from V and 6 bases from J, the junction contained 4 bases not matched to a gene. This CDR3 has 12 residues. Germline CDR1 reads MNHEY; CDR2 reads SMNVEV (reference sequence). CDR3 bases: TGTGCCAGCAGCGACAGGGATGATGGCTACACCTTC. It encodes CASSDRDDGYTF.

V is TRBV5-1 and J is TRBJ2-7; D gene unclear. Germline values: CDR1 SGHRS, CDR2 YFSETQ. V lost 5 bases and J 6 bases, leaving 21 bases between the germline ends. This CDR3 region has 15 residues. The CDR3 loop is CASSWGGISPSEQYF. The CDR3 region has the DNA TGCGCCAGCAGTTGGGGTGGAATTTCCCCATCCGAGCAGTACTTC.

This clone was counted once. The chain carries TRBV6-1 and TRBJ2-1; 12 nucleotides match TRBD1. Per the germline V gene, CDR1 is MNHNS and CDR2 is SASEGT. After removal of 4 bases from V and 10 bases from J, the junction contained 11 bases not matched to a gene. This CDR3 has 16 residues. For the CDR3, the DNA is TGTGCCAGCAGTGCCCTACCGGGACAGGGGGCGCAGGAGCAGTTCTTC. The encoded protein is CASSALPGQGAQEQFF.

V and J are TRBV7-2 and TRBJ2-1; D may match TRBD1 or TRBD2 (5 bases each). V gave up 4 bases and J gave up 6 bases, with 10 bases separating them. The CDR3 covers 13 residues. The germline gives CDR1 SGHTA, CDR2 FQGNSA. CDR3 sequence (DNA): TGTGCCAGCAGCTCTCACGGGGCCAATGAGCAGTTCTTC. This translates into CASSSHGANEQFF.

The genes are TRBV5-1 and TRBJ1-5, with D hard to call. From germline, CDR1 is SGHRS and CDR2 YFSETQ. The CDR3 has 13 amino acids. The V end lost 0 bases, the J end lost 4 bases, and 5 bases lay between the germline ends. CDR3 DNA: TGCGCCAGCAGCTTGGAAGTTAATCAGCCCCAGCATTTT. It encodes CASSLEVNQPQHF.

This clone is a singleton in its sample. This chain joins TRBV28 and TRBJ1-2, with 8 bases identical to TRBD1. The CDR3 totals 16 residues. Trimming cost V 2 bases and J 8 bases; bases outside gene matches: 13. The V gene's germline CDR1 is MDHEN and CDR2 SYDVKM. CDR3 sequence (DNA): TGTGCCAGCAGTTTACCGACAGGGGCCGCCGAGGGGGGCTACACCTTC. Amino acids: CASSLPTGAAEGGYTF.

The chain has TRBV5-1 and TRBJ1-2; D is possibly TRBD1 (6 bases). Trimming removed 4 bases from V and 3 bases from J, with 19 bases in between. This CDR3 contains 16 residues. CDR1 is SGHRS and CDR2 is YFSETQ in the germline V gene. DNA for the CDR3: TGCGCCAGCAGCCTGGTCGGGGGCCGACAAGACTATGGCTACACCTTC. As protein: CASSLVGGRQDYGYTF.

CDR3 in amino acids: CASSLSGGNEQFF. The CDR3 coding sequence is TGTGCCAGCAGTTTATCAGGGGGCAATGAGCAGTTCTTC. The genes are TRBV27 and TRBJ2-1; tentative D call: TRBD1 (6 bases). Trimming cost V 0 bases and J 6 bases, with 6 bases left between them. The CDR3 loop spans 13 amino acids. Germline assignment: CDR1 MNHEY and CDR2 SMNVEV (reference sequence).

As regards this clone: Different DNA sequences within this sample yield the same CDR3. The chain carries TRBV20-1 and TRBJ1-2; no firm D call. Germline CDR1 and CDR2: DFQATT and SNEGSKA (reference sequence). The V end lost 3 bases, the J end lost 6 bases, and 8 bases lay between the germline ends. CDR3 length: 11 residues. The CDR3 loop is CSASAGNGYTF. The CDR3 region has the DNA TGCAGTGCTAGTGCGGGGAATGGCTACACCTTC.

The chain joins TRBV30 to TRBJ1-1, with D perhaps matching TRBD1 (5 bases). CDR1 and CDR2 from the germline V gene are GTSNPN and SVGIG (reference sequence). The CDR3 spans 13 residues. V was clipped by 4 bases and J by 5 bases, with 14 bases between them. CDR3: CAWKNRFSTEAFF. CDR3 DNA: TGTGCCTGGAAGAACAGGTTTTCGACTGAAGCTTTCTTT.

The chain combines TRBV14 with TRBJ1-1, with 7 bases that match TRBD1. The CDR3 contains 15 residues. The V segment lost 3 bases and the J segment 0 bases; nucleotides outside the gene matches: 4. Germline V CDR1 and CDR2: SGHDN, FVKESK. CDR3 sequence reads: CASSQPGGLNTEAFF. Here the CDR3 DNA reads TGTGCCAGCAGCCAGCCAGGGGGACTGAACACTGAAGCTTTCTTT. The full variable domain, rest sourced from reference TRBV14 and TRBJ1-1, is EAGVTQFPSHSVIEKGQTVTLRCDPISGHDNLYWYRRVMGKEIKFLLHFVKESKQDESGMPNNRFLAERTGGTYSTLKVQPAELEDSGVYFCASSQPGGLNTEAFFGQGTRLTVV.

The chain is built from TRBV18 and TRBJ2-5; 15 bases agree with TRBD2. There are 18 residues in the CDR3. The germline V gene encodes CDR1 KGHSH and CDR2 LQKENI. Trimming took 0 bases from V and 4 from J; bases not matched to a gene: 6. CDR3 protein: CASSPPLRTSGRAETQYF. As DNA, the CDR3 is TGTGCCAGCTCACCACCTCTTCGGACTAGCGGGAGGGCAGAGACCCAGTACTTC.

This chain links TRBV27 with TRBJ1-6; 7 positions agree with TRBD1. The length of the CDR3 is 17 residues. Per germline, CDR1 MNHEY and CDR2 SMNVEV (reference sequence). J gave up 6 bases and V 4 bases, and 12 bases lay outside the gene matches. The CDR3 reads CASSSSLTGNLNSPLHF. The CDR3 DNA sequence: TGTGCCAGCAGTTCCAGTTTGACAGGGAACCTTAATTCACCCCTCCACTTT.

The chain has TRBV9 and TRBJ2-2; D call uncertain. Between the trimmed V and J ends, which lost 0 bases and 9 bases, there was a span of 6 bases. The CDR3 totals 12 residues. CDR1 is SGDLS and CDR2 is YYNGEE in the germline V gene. In DNA form, the CDR3 reads TGTGCCAGCAGCGTAGGGATGAGGGAGCTGTTTTTT. As protein: CASSVGMRELFF. The full variable domain, in which reference TRBV9 and TRBJ2-2 provide the parts outside the CDR3, is DSGVTQTPKHLITATGQRVTLRCSPRSGDLSVYWYQQSLDQGLQFLIQYYNGEERAKGNILERFSAQQFPDLHSELNLSSLELGDSALYFCASSVGMRELFFGEGSRLTVL.

This clone was seen only once. The chain uses TRBV7-9 and TRBJ2-3; D uncertain. V lost 5 bases and J 0 bases, leaving 12 bases between the germline ends. This CDR3 has 15 residues. Germline-derived CDR1 and CDR2 are SEHNR and FQNEAQ (reference sequence). DNA for the CDR3: TGTGCCAGCAGCCTCGGCCTGGAAAGCACAGATACGCAGTATTTT. Translating it yields CASSLGLESTDTQYF.